What follows are 11 T cell receptor beta chains derived from one specimen sequenced in a study of Graves' ophthalmopathy and Graves' hyperthyroidism. Scientists amplified the TCR beta CDR3 regions from RNA transcripts. HTBI primers were employed in first-round RT-PCR, then a second-round multiplex PCR followed. One entry per CDR3 protein, called by TCRdb with MiXCR from the multiplex PCR reads. The sample carries almost 750,000 distinct CDR3 sequences, roughly two fifths recorded once. The material sequenced was peripheral blood. The receptors shown here come from an adult man with Graves' ophthalmopathy.

By share, this clonotype ranks as medium-sized. V is TRBV29-1 and J is TRBJ2-7; D ambiguous. This CDR3 contains 11 residues. In germline, CDR1 is SQVTM, CDR2 ANQGSEA. V lost 6 bases to trimming and J lost 2 bases, with 8 bases between them. The CDR3 protein is CSVALAYEQYF. The CDR3 bases are TGCAGCGTGGCTCTTGCCTACGAGCAGTACTTC.

The genes are TRBV2 and TRBJ1-1; 7 bases agree with TRBD1. Germline-derived CDR1 and CDR2 are SNHLY and FYNNEI. V lost 6 bases and J lost 6; bases outside the gene matches: 10. There are 14 residues in the CDR3. This CDR3 is CASSQRQGNPEAFF. CDR3 nucleotide sequence: TGTGCCAGCAGCCAAAGACAGGGTAACCCTGAAGCTTTCTTT.

This clonotype was counted between two and nine times. One end of the junction does not line up with germline, which may come from a read error. The chain links TRBV10-3 to TRBJ1-6; D remains unclear. Germline V gene sequence: CDR1 ENHRY, CDR2 SYGVKD. This CDR3 is 14 amino acids long. The CDR3 reads CASSLHRGNSPLHF. The CDR3 bases are TGTGCCAGCAGTCTGCACAGAGGGAATTCACCCCTCCACTTT.

The chain employs TRBV7-9 and TRBJ2-7; 7 positions agree with TRBD1. This CDR3 contains 13 residues. CDR1 SEHNR and CDR2 FQNEAQ come from the germline V gene (reference sequence). The J segment lost 0 bases and the V segment lost 10 bases, leaving 6 bases of the junction unmatched. In DNA, the CDR3 is TGTGCCACGAGGGGACAGATCTCCTACGAGCAGTACTTC. Its translation: CATRGQISYEQYF. Filled out from reference TRBV7-9 and TRBJ2-7, the complete variable domain reads DTGVSQNPRHKITKRGQNVTFRCDPISEHNRLYWYRQTLGQGPEFLTYFQNEAQLEKSRLLSDRFSAERPKGSFSTLEIQRTEQGDSAMYLCATRGQISYEQYFGPGTRLTVT.

In the case of this clonotype: The junction departs from the called germline gene at one end, perhaps through a read error. The rearrangement links TRBV7-9 to TRBJ2-5, with a possible D match to TRBD2 (5 bases). The CDR3 spans 15 residues. Per the germline V gene, CDR1 is SEHNR and CDR2 is FQNEAQ (reference sequence). CDR3 loop: CAGSVGADFQETQYF. DNA for the CDR3: TGTGCCGGCAGCGTGGGAGCAGACTTCCAAGAGACCCAGTACTTC.

This clonotype has more than one count but fewer than ten. The chain recombines TRBV19 with TRBJ2-7; D remains unclear. Trimming shortened V by 4 bases and J by 2 bases, and 12 bases separated the two germline ends. Per germline, CDR1 LNHDA and CDR2 SQIVND (reference sequence). This CDR3 has 14 residues. The CDR3 loop is CASSTRSLAYEQYF. CDR3 nucleotide sequence: TGTGCCAGTAGTACCAGGTCCCTCGCCTACGAGCAGTACTTC.

This chain's CDR3 is CSARDMRGTGELFF. DNA for the CDR3: TGCAGTGCTAGAGATATGAGAGGAACCGGGGAGCTGTTTTTT. The chain has TRBV20-1 and TRBJ2-2; D uncertain. V lost 0 bases, J lost 5 bases, and 10 bases lay in between. CDR1 and CDR2 from the germline V gene are DFQATT and SNEGSKA (reference sequence). The CDR3 is 14 amino acids.

In its sample, this clonotype was seen once. The chain employs TRBV20-1 and TRBJ1-1; 7 positions agree with TRBD1. This CDR3 is built from 13 residues. The J segment lost 6 bases and the V segment lost 5 bases, leaving 9 bases of the junction unmatched. CDR1 is DFQATT and CDR2 is SNEGSKA in the germline V gene (reference sequence). CDR3 DNA sequence: TGCAGTGCTGAAATACAGGGGTTGGCTGAAGCTTTCTTT. It yields the protein CSAEIQGLAEAFF.

This clonotype occurred once. The chain uses TRBV7-2 and TRBJ1-1, with D maybe TRBD1 (6 bases). The CDR3 has 14 residues. CDR1 and CDR2 (germline): SGHTA, FQGNSA. V shed 11 bases and J shed 1 base, with 17 bases lying between them. CDR3 residues: CAWSIRGTNTEAFF. For the CDR3, the DNA is TGTGCCTGGAGTATCAGGGGAACGAACACTGAAGCTTTCTTT.

This clonotype was seen many times. This chain connects TRBV7-9 to TRBJ2-2; D might be TRBD1 or TRBD2, each matching 6 bases. The V gene lost 4 bases and the J gene lost 7 bases, with 13 bases spanning the gap. The CDR3 extends over 14 amino acids. Germline CDR1 and CDR2: SEHNR and FQNEAQ (reference sequence). The CDR3 nucleotides read TGTGCCAGCAGCTACGGAGGGGGGAGCGGGGAGCTGTTTTTT. Encoded protein: CASSYGGGSGELFF.

As to this clonotype: One end of the junction varies from germline; a read error may be responsible. The genes are TRBV20-1 and TRBJ1-6; TRBD1 agrees at 7 bases. The V gene's germline CDR1 is DFQATT and CDR2 SNEGSKA (reference sequence). The CDR3 extends over 17 amino acids. The CDR3 DNA reads as TGCGGTGCTAGGGGGCTTGGGGGATTGGGAAATAATTCACCCCTCCACTTT. This gives the protein CGARGLGGLGNNSPLHF.